A single sample is the source of the 23 T cell receptor beta chains below, sequenced in a study of blood T cell repertoires in COVID-19. The data were produced by immunoSEQ multiplex PCR, yet TCRdb's version contains in-frame clones alone and is incomplete. The table lists 160,000 or so clones, about 92% of them singletons. Sequencing was performed on peripheral blood. The receptors originated from a woman in her fifties or sixties with COVID-19, enrolled during active disease.

In its sample, this clone was seen once. CDR3 region: CASSEAGKSTPLHF. Written as DNA, the CDR3 is TGTGCCAGCAGTGAGGCAGGGAAGAGTACACCCCTCCACTTT. V and J are TRBV6-1 and TRBJ1-6; D may be TRBD1 (5 bases). V was clipped by 3 bases and J by 11 bases, with 14 bases between them. The germline gives CDR1 MNHNS, CDR2 SASEGT. The CDR3 sequence is 14 residues long.

The CDR3 region has the DNA TGCAGCGTGTCAACAGGGGCGTGGGGCTACACCTTC. It encodes CSVSTGAWGYTF. The chain combines TRBV29-1 with TRBJ1-2; 7 nucleotides match TRBD1. Trimming at V came to 6 bases and at J to 8 bases, leaving 9 bases not matched to a gene. Germline V lookup: CDR1 SQVTM, CDR2 ANQGSEA. This CDR3 has 12 residues.

The rearrangement uses TRBV5-1 and TRBJ1-4; D gene ambiguous. Trimming removed 5 bases at V and 7 bases at J, with 15 bases between. The V gene's germline CDR1 is SGHRS and CDR2 YFSETQ. This CDR3 has 14 amino acids. CDR3 DNA sequence: TGCGCCAGCAGTAGTGGAGGGAAAGGTGAAAAACTGTTTTTT. It specifies CASSSGGKGEKLFF.

The chain joins TRBV6-5 to TRBJ1-3; tentatively, D is TRBD1 (6 bases). Germline loops: CDR1 MNHEY, CDR2 SVGAGI. CDR3 length equals 11 residues. Trimming cost V 5 bases and J 11 bases, with 10 bases left between them. The CDR3 sequence is CASSTRQAIYF. In DNA form, the CDR3 reads TGTGCCAGCAGTACTCGACAGGCCATATATTTT.

V gene TRBV27 combines with J gene TRBJ1-2, with 9 bases that match TRBD1. The CDR3 has 15 amino acids. V dropped 5 bases and J dropped 4; count of bases not matched to a gene: 8. CDR1 MNHEY and CDR2 SMNVEV come from the germline V gene (reference sequence). The chain's CDR3 is CASSPRTGEFYGYTF. In DNA form, the CDR3 reads TGTGCCAGCAGTCCGCGGACAGGGGAGTTCTATGGCTACACCTTC.

This clone was counted a single time. The conserved closing phenylalanine or tryptophan is absent in this CDR3, likely reflecting a read error. Because the CDR3's place on the DNA is in doubt, the DNA is left out and the CDR3 is given as listed by TCRdb. The V call is TRBV24-1, the J call TRBJ1-3; the tabulated D call, TRBD1, remains unverified against the DNA. The CDR3 length equals 12 residues, ends included. Germline CDR1 is KGHDR and CDR2 is SFDVKD. The CDR3 sequence: CATSGAATYSGL.

The chain links TRBV29-1 to TRBJ2-4; D is ambiguous. V dropped 3 bases and J dropped 1 base, with 7 bases sitting between them. The CDR3 is made up of 13 amino acids. Looked up from germline, CDR1 is SQVTM and CDR2 is ANQGSEA. DNA for the CDR3: TGCAGCGTTGACCCGGAGGCCAAAAACATTCAGTACTTC. It is translated as CSVDPEAKNIQYF.

This clone was seen just once. The chain links TRBV12-3 or TRBV12-4 to TRBJ1-4; D is perhaps TRBD1 (6 bases). The V and J ends lost 3 bases and 12 bases respectively, with 8 bases between them. The CDR3 is 11 residues long. The CDR3 here is CASSFGGQLFF. The DNA for the CDR3 is TGTGCCAGCAGTTTCGGGGGGCAACTGTTTTTT.

This chain connects TRBV5-4 to TRBJ1-4, with TRBD1 matching 8 bases. J lost 5 bases, V lost 0 bases, and 3 bases had no gene match. The CDR3 runs to 15 residues. Germline V gene data show CDR1 as SGHNT and CDR2 as YYREEE (reference sequence). The CDR3 sequence is CASSLVGQGNEKLFF. The CDR3 nucleotides are TGTGCCAGCAGCTTGGTTGGACAGGGCAATGAAAAACTGTTTTTT.

The gene calls are TRBV19 and TRBJ2-3; 9 positions match TRBD1. This CDR3 comprises 15 residues. CDR1 is LNHDA, CDR2 SQIVND, per germline (reference sequence). Losses at the gene ends were 10 bases for V and 3 bases for J; bases not matched to a gene: 11. CDR3 in DNA: TGTGCCACTACTTCCGGGACAGGGTGGACAGATACGCAGTATTTT. Its translation is CATTSGTGWTDTQYF.

This sequence joins TRBV6-4 and TRBJ1-1; TRBD1 is a possible D gene (6 bases). The germline CDR1 and CDR2 sequences are MRHNA and SNTAGT. The CDR3 is made up of 14 amino acids. V lost 6 bases, J lost 0 bases, and 11 bases lay in between. The chain's CDR3 is CASRSDSLNTEAFF. CDR3 nucleotide sequence: TGTGCCAGCAGATCGGACAGTTTGAACACTGAAGCTTTCTTT.

CDR3 DNA sequence: TGTGCCAGCAGTTACTCCTGGACAGGGGTGGCAGATACGCAGTATTTT. Translated, it gives CASSYSWTGVADTQYF. The chain links TRBV6-5 to TRBJ2-3, with 9 bases fitting TRBD1. Germline assignment: CDR1 MNHEY and CDR2 SVGAGI. The length of the CDR3 is 16 residues. V gave up 0 bases and J gave up 4 bases; unmatched junction bases: 5.

The V and J genes are TRBV4-1 and TRBJ2-1; 9 bases are shared with TRBD2. V lost 3 bases to trimming and J lost 3 bases; unmatched junction nucleotides: 6. The CDR3 contains 16 residues. Germline loops: CDR1 MGHRA, CDR2 YSYEKL. The CDR3 sequence: CASSQPGLANYNEQFF. For the CDR3, the DNA is TGCGCCAGCAGCCAGCCGGGACTAGCTAACTACAATGAGCAGTTCTTC.

The chain links TRBV23-1 to TRBJ2-1, with 8 bases lining up with TRBD1. TRBV23-1 is an ORF, and what it does is uncertain. The CDR3 has 18 residues. The V segment lost 0 bases and the J segment 6 bases; nucleotides outside the gene matches: 13. The CDR3 DNA follows: TGCGCCAGCAGTCAATCGTGCCTACAGGGGGATGTTGGCAATGAGCAGTTCTTC. This translates into CASSQSCLQGDVGNEQFF.

The chain recombines TRBV7-2 with TRBJ2-5, with TRBD2 identical over 8 bases. The CDR3 is 15 residues long. The V and J ends lost 5 bases and 5 bases, in that order; junction bases with no gene match: 10. The germline V gene encodes CDR1 SGHTA and CDR2 FQGNSA. The CDR3 DNA reads TGTGCCAGCAGCCGCGACGGGGGGGCTCAGGAGACCCAGTACTTC. This gives the protein CASSRDGGAQETQYF. The entire variable domain, with the rest obtained from reference TRBV7-2 and TRBJ2-5, is as follows: GAGVSQSPSNKVTEKGKDVELRCDPISGHTALYWYRQSLGQGLEFLIYFQGNSAPDKSGLPSDRFSAERTGGSVSTLTIQRTQQEDSAVYLCASSRDGGAQETQYFGPGTRLLVL.

This clone was picked up one time. The chain recombines TRBV7-9 with TRBJ1-4; D possibly corresponds to TRBD1 (5 bases). The CDR3 is made up of 19 amino acids. The V end lost 1 base, the J end lost 0 bases, and 18 bases lay between the germline ends. Germline CDR1 SEHNR, CDR2 FQNEAQ (reference sequence). CDR3 residues: CASSLDFKDRPTTNEKLFF. CDR3 DNA sequence: TGTGCCAGCAGCTTAGACTTTAAAGACAGACCCACAACTAATGAAAAACTGTTTTTT.

This clone was recorded a few times. V gene TRBV7-9 combines with J gene TRBJ1-2; D not resolved. Trimming pared 5 bases from V and 4 bases from J, leaving 11 bases between. The CDR3 totals 13 residues. The germline V gene has CDR1 SEHNR and CDR2 FQNEAQ (reference sequence). CDR3 sequence: CASSPSRVYGYTF. The DNA of the CDR3 is TGTGCCAGCAGCCCCTCTCGGGTCTATGGCTACACCTTC. The full variable domain, rest sourced from reference TRBV7-9 and TRBJ1-2, is DTGVSQNPRHKITKRGQNVTFRCDPISEHNRLYWYRQTLGQGPEFLTYFQNEAQLEKSRLLSDRFSAERPKGSFSTLEIQRTEQGDSAMYLCASSPSRVYGYTFGSGTRLTVV.

The J gene is TRBJ1-3, the V gene TRBV9, with D possibly being TRBD1 (5 bases). Trimming removed 3 bases at V and 1 base at J, with 20 bases between. CDR1 and CDR2 from the germline V gene are SGDLS and YYNGEE. This CDR3 contains 18 residues. The CDR3 bases are TGTGCCAGCAGCGGGACGGGGGGATCCCCTAGGTCTGGAAACACCATATATTTT. It is translated as CASSGTGGSPRSGNTIYF.

The chain recombines TRBV9 with TRBJ2-2; TRBD2 aligns across 9 bases. Germline values: CDR1 SGDLS, CDR2 YYNGEE. The length of the CDR3 is 18 residues. The J segment lost 3 bases and the V segment lost 1 base, leaving 10 bases of the junction unmatched. CDR3 sequence: CASSVRRLAGAYTGELFF. The CDR3 DNA reads as TGTGCCAGCAGCGTACGCCGCTTAGCGGGGGCCTACACCGGGGAGCTGTTTTTT.

The chain carries TRBV11-2 and TRBJ1-2, with D uncertain. Germline CDR1 is SGHAT and CDR2 is FQNNGV. The CDR3 totals 15 residues. Trimming took 4 bases from V and 0 from J, leaving 12 bases between them. The CDR3 DNA sequence: TGTGCCAGCAGCTCTTACAGCTTAGCTAACTATGGCTACACCTTC. It translates to CASSSYSLANYGYTF.

The V call is TRBV27, the J call TRBJ1-2; D uncertain. In germline, CDR1 is MNHEY, CDR2 SMNVEV (reference sequence). The CDR3 runs 14 residues. V was trimmed by 5 bases and J by 4 bases, leaving 14 bases between them. CDR3: CASSRFGSIYGYTF. The CDR3 DNA follows: TGTGCCAGCAGTCGTTTTGGGAGTATCTATGGCTACACCTTC.

This clone occurred a few times. The chain carries TRBV7-9 and TRBJ2-7, with D possibly TRBD1 on 6 matching bases. This CDR3 contains 13 residues. V lost 5 bases and J 1 base, leaving 9 bases between the germline ends. The germline V gene encodes CDR1 SEHNR and CDR2 FQNEAQ (reference sequence). The CDR3 is CASSPTGSYEQYF. In DNA, the CDR3 is TGTGCCAGCAGCCCTACAGGGTCCTACGAGCAGTACTTC.

This clone was recorded once. The J gene is TRBJ1-2, the V gene TRBV19; 9 nucleotides match TRBD1. Germline V gene data show CDR1 as LNHDA and CDR2 as SQIVND (reference sequence). This CDR3 region has 12 residues. The J segment lost 11 bases and the V segment lost 6 bases, leaving 7 bases of the junction unmatched. This CDR3 reads CASRTGGADYTF. The CDR3, as DNA: TGTGCCAGTAGAACAGGGGGCGCCGATTACACCTTC.